This T cell receptor beta chain is from a study of CD8 T cells in Susac syndrome. The study, taken as a whole, reports: Among active patients and in TEMRA cells, CD8+ clonal expansion in Susac reached its peak.

V gave up 2 bases and J gave up 7 bases, with 14 bases separating them. This CDR3 is 14 amino acids long. Germline V gives CDR1 SGHDN, CDR2 FVKESK. Details on this clonotype: Its matching antigen is unknown.

Random hexamers served to reverse transcribe roughly 0.45 to 1 ug RNA. TCRdb independently ran MiXCR on the immunoSEQ multiplex PCR reads; one entry per CDR3 protein. Of about 82,000 distinct CDR3 sequences listed, 96% are singletons. The chain combines TRBV14 with TRBJ1-1, with a possible D match to TRBD1 (6 bases). The sample consisted of CD8+ T cells from PBMCs. The TCR was taken from a human donor with Susac syndrome. The CDR3 loop reads CASSQPGGHHEAFF. The CDR3, as DNA: TGTGCCAGCAGCCAACCTGGGGGGCACCATGAAGCTTTCTTT. Supplemented by reference TRBV14 and TRBJ1-1, the full variable domain reads EAGVTQFPSHSVIEKGQTVTLRCDPISGHDNLYWYRRVMGKEIKFLLHFVKESKQDESGMPNNRFLAERTGGTYSTLKVQPAELEDSGVYFCASSQPGGHHEAFFGQGTRLTVV.